Listed below are T cell receptor beta chains from one sample, sequenced in a study of neurological immune-mediated disorders. Each CDR3 protein gets one entry after TCRdb re-called the 5' RACE reads with MiXCR. The table includes about 38,000 distinct CDR3 sequences, nearly 5% detected once. The sample consisted of CD4+ T cells from blood. The receptors shown here come from a man younger than 30 in good health. CDR3s include the opening cysteine and the closing phenylalanine or tryptophan. The D gene is left open where the match is weak. Clone size is given for some rows only: seen once, a few or many times, or a class if the clone is expanded.

many,14,TRBJ1-2,TRBV4-2,TRBD1,CASSQGDRDYGYTF,TGTGCCAGCAGCCAAGGTGACAGGGACTATGGCTACACCTTC
many,14,TRBJ2-3,TRBV5-1,NA,CASSLAPQADTQYF,TGCGCCAGCAGCTTGGCCCCTCAAGCAGATACGCAGTATTTT
many,14,TRBJ2-1,TRBV5-1,NA,CASSLDAGNNEQFF,TGCGCCAGCAGCTTGGATGCAGGGAACAATGAGCAGTTCTTC
NA,16,TRBJ2-3,TRBV6-5,TRBD1,CATSRTRQGGTDTQYF,TGTGCCACCAGCCGCACGAGACAGGGAGGCACAGATACGCAGTATTTT
many,16,TRBJ2-3,TRBV6-4,TRBD2,CASSDTSGGGTDTQYF,TGTGCCAGCAGTGACACTAGCGGGGGGGGCACAGATACGCAGTATTTT
many,18,TRBJ2-7,TRBV15,NA,CATSSDFPALGYTYEQYF,TGTGCCACCAGCAGCGATTTCCCCGCCTTGGGGTACACCTACGAGCAGTACTTC
many,14,TRBJ1-2,TRBV12-3/TRBV12-4,NA,CASSFRNGPHGYTF,TGTGCCAGCAGTTTCCGAAACGGTCCCCATGGCTACACCTTC
many,12,TRBJ1-2,TRBV5-1,NA,CASSLEDKVYTF,TGCGCCAGCAGCTTGGAGGACAAAGTCTACACCTTC
many,15,TRBJ1-2,TRBV5-1,NA,CASSLEGNSGIGYTF,TGCGCCAGCAGCTTGGAGGGGAACAGCGGGATTGGCTACACCTTC
many,14,TRBJ2-3,TRBV20-1,NA,CSARDHGHTDTQYF,TGCAGTGCTAGAGATCATGGCCACACAGATACGCAGTATTTT
many,13,TRBJ2-1,TRBV29-1,NA,CSVELWTANEQFF,TGCAGCGTTGAATTGTGGACAGCCAATGAGCAGTTCTTC
many,12,TRBJ2-1,TRBV7-9,NA,CASSLDWREQFF,TGTGCCAGCAGCTTAGACTGGCGTGAGCAGTTCTTC
many,13,TRBJ1-6,TRBV20-1,NA,CSARGDGSSPLHF,TGCAGTGCTAGAGGGGACGGGAGTTCACCCCTCCACTTT
many,18,TRBJ2-1,TRBV4-2,TRBD2,CASSQMAGRGGGNNEQFF,TGTGCCAGCAGCCAAATGGCCGGGCGGGGCGGGGGGAACAATGAGCAGTTCTTC
many,18,TRBJ2-1,TRBV11-1,TRBD2,CASRPLPGLAGNYNEQFF,TGTGCCAGCAGACCCCTCCCAGGACTAGCGGGGAACTACAATGAGCAGTTCTTC
many,13,TRBJ1-2,TRBV18,NA,CASSPAGAYGYTF,TGTGCCAGCTCACCGGCGGGAGCCTATGGCTACACCTTC
many,15,TRBJ2-1,TRBV12-3/TRBV12-4,NA,CASSLRSDRTPREFF,TGTGCCAGCAGTTTACGGAGCGACAGGACCCCAAGGGAGTTCTTC
many,14,TRBJ1-2,TRBV10-3,NA,CAISESIVSYGYTF,TGTGCCATCAGTGAGTCGATCGTAAGCTATGGCTACACCTTC
many,13,TRBJ2-2,TRBV29-1,NA,CSVRPVGTGELFF,TGCAGCGTCCGCCCTGTGGGCACCGGGGAGCTGTTTTTT
NA,12,TRBJ1-1,TRBV18,NA,CASSPLDSEAFF,TGTGCCAGCTCACCTTTGGACAGTGAAGCTTTCTTT
medium-sized,16,TRBJ2-3,TRBV4-3,TRBD2,CASSQDGRGGTDTQYF,TGCGCCAGCAGCCAAGACGGGCGGGGGGGCACAGATACGCAGTATTTT
NA,14,TRBJ1-1,TRBV21-1,NA,CASTMEHLNTEAFF,TGTGCCAGCACTATGGAACACCTTAACACTGAAGCTTTCTTT
many,15,TRBJ1-2,TRBV7-8,TRBD1,CASSLSGTEDYGYTF,TGTGCCAGCAGCTTGAGCGGGACAGAGGATTATGGCTACACCTTC
many,16,TRBJ1-4,TRBV18,NA,CASSPAQGQANEKLFF,TGTGCCAGCTCACCAGCTCAGGGACAAGCTAATGAAAAACTGTTTTTT
many,15,TRBJ1-2,TRBV6-5,TRBD1,CASSYSGTGAYGYTF,TGTGCCAGCAGTTACTCCGGGACAGGGGCCTATGGCTACACCTTC
many,13,TRBJ1-1,TRBV20-1,NA,CSARTEMNTEAFF,TGCAGTGCTAGAACGGAGATGAACACTGAAGCTTTCTTT
many,13,TRBJ1-5,TRBV20-1,NA,CSASGWFNQPQHF,TGCAGTGCTAGTGGGTGGTTCAATCAGCCCCAGCATTTT
many,15,TRBJ2-7,TRBV5-1,NA,CASSDVQGNQYEQYF,TGCGCCAGCAGCGACGTCCAGGGGAATCAGTACGAGCAGTACTTC
many,12,TRBJ2-7,TRBV7-2,NA,CASSLQGGEQYF,TGTGCCAGCAGCTTACAGGGAGGCGAGCAGTACTTC
many,13,TRBJ1-1,TRBV7-6,NA,CASSQQETTEAFF,TGTGCCAGCAGCCAACAGGAGACCACTGAAGCTTTCTTT
many,12,TRBJ2-5,TRBV27,NA,CASRTTGETQYF,TGTGCCAGCAGGACCACGGGAGAGACCCAGTACTTC
many,15,TRBJ2-1,TRBV29-1,TRBD1,CSVSHGTGGGNEQFF,TGCAGCGTTTCTCACGGGACAGGGGGGGGCAATGAGCAGTTCTTC
many,13,TRBJ2-7,TRBV5-1,TRBD1,CASSLQGASEQYF,TGCGCCAGCAGCTTGCAGGGGGCAAGCGAGCAGTACTTC
NA,13,TRBJ2-7,TRBV9,NA,CASSAEGGYEQYF,TGTGCCAGCAGCGCCGAGGGGGGCTACGAGCAGTACTTC
many,13,TRBJ1-6,TRBV12-3/TRBV12-4,NA,CASSFGGPSPLHF,TGTGCCAGCAGTTTCGGGGGACCTTCACCCCTCCACTTT
many,18,TRBJ1-6,TRBV6-5,NA,CASSYSIRGSSYNSPLHF,TGTGCCAGCAGTTACTCGATCCGGGGAAGCTCCTATAATTCACCCCTCCACTTT
many,15,TRBJ1-1,TRBV3-1,NA,CASSQSGFGVFEAFF,TGTGCCAGCAGCCAATCAGGATTCGGAGTATTTGAAGCTTTCTTT
many,17,TRBJ1-1,TRBV5-1,NA,CASSLEILQAGNTEAFF,TGCGCCAGCAGCTTGGAAATCCTACAGGCGGGGAACACTGAAGCTTTCTTT
many,15,TRBJ1-5,TRBV4-1,NA,CASSQAGHGNQPQHF,TGCGCCAGCAGCCAAGCTGGACATGGGAATCAGCCCCAGCATTTT
many,14,TRBJ1-2,TRBV6-2/TRBV6-3,NA,CASRDPGSYYGYTF,TGTGCCAGCAGGGACCCGGGGTCATACTATGGCTACACCTTC
many,14,TRBJ1-1,TRBV19,TRBD1,CASSARQGPTEAFF,TGTGCCAGTAGTGCCCGACAGGGTCCAACTGAAGCTTTCTTT
many,13,TRBJ1-1,TRBV5-1,NA,CASSSQQNTEAFF,TGCGCCAGCAGCTCGCAACAGAACACTGAAGCTTTCTTT
many,14,TRBJ1-6,TRBV20-1,TRBD1,CSARVGDRDSPLHF,TGCAGTGCTAGAGTAGGAGACAGGGATTCACCCCTCCACTTT
many,14,TRBJ2-5,TRBV18,NA,CASSRRGDQETQYF,TGTGCCAGCTCACGTAGAGGGGATCAAGAGACCCAGTACTTC
many,13,TRBJ2-5,TRBV7-2,NA,CASSSGLQETQYF,TGTGCCAGCAGCTCGGGACTTCAAGAGACCCAGTACTTC
many,15,TRBJ2-1,TRBV5-1,TRBD1,CASQRTGGLMNEQFF,TGCGCCAGCCAACGGACAGGGGGCCTTATGAATGAGCAGTTCTTC
many,16,TRBJ2-1,TRBV20-1,TRBD2,CSARDQRRGGLGEQFF,TGCAGTGCTAGAGATCAACGGCGGGGGGGCCTGGGCGAGCAGTTCTTC
many,13,TRBJ1-2,TRBV11-2,NA,CASSLDSPYGYTF,TGTGCCAGCAGCTTAGATAGTCCCTATGGCTACACCTTC
many,12,TRBJ1-5,TRBV20-1,NA,CSASAGLEPQHF,TGCAGTGCTAGTGCAGGACTGGAGCCCCAGCATTTT
many,16,TRBJ2-2,TRBV7-2,TRBD1,CASSLRQGIAGGELFF,TGTGCCAGCAGCCTTAGACAGGGAATAGCAGGCGGGGAGCTGTTTTTT
many,15,TRBJ2-7,TRBV18,NA,CASSPTDRRGHEQYF,TGTGCCAGCTCACCGACCGACAGGCGTGGTCACGAGCAGTACTTC
many,13,TRBJ1-5,TRBV7-2,NA,CASSFHRDQPQHF,TGTGCCAGCAGCTTCCACAGGGATCAGCCCCAGCATTTT
many,15,TRBJ2-3,TRBV11-2,TRBD1,CASSQGVQSTDTQYF,TGTGCCAGCAGCCAGGGGGTACAGAGCACAGATACGCAGTATTTT
many,14,TRBJ2-5,TRBV29-1,TRBD2,CSVAQLLAQETQYF,TGCAGCGTCGCCCAACTACTAGCGCAAGAGACCCAGTACTTC
many,16,TRBJ2-7,TRBV6-6,TRBD2,CASSSKLAALSYEQYF,TGTGCCAGCAGTTCAAAACTAGCGGCGTTAAGTTACGAGCAGTACTTC
many,15,TRBJ1-1,TRBV20-1,TRBD1,CSASLQGALNTEAFF,TGCAGTGCTAGCCTACAGGGGGCTCTGAACACTGAAGCTTTCTTT
many,18,TRBJ1-1,TRBV11-2,NA,CASSAGTRNGPMNTEAFF,TGTGCCAGCAGCGCGGGGACCCGCAACGGTCCCATGAACACTGAAGCTTTCTTT